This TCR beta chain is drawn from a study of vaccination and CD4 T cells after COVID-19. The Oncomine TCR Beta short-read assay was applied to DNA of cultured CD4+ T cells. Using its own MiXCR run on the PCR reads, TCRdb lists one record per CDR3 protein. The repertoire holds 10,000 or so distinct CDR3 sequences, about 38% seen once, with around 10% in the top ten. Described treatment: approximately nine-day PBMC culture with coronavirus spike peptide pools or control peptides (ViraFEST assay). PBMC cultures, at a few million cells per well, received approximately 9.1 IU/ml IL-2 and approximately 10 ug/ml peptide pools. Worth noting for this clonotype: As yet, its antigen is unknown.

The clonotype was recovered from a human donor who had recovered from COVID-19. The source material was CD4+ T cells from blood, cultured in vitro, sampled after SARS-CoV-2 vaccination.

CDR3 region: CASSGTVGNTIYF. Here the CDR3 DNA reads TGTGCCAGTAGCGGGACAGTCGGAAACACCATATATTTT. The rearrangement links TRBV19 to TRBJ1-3, with 7 positions matching TRBD1. CDR1 is LNHDA, CDR2 SQIVND, per germline (reference sequence). The CDR3 is made up of 13 amino acids. The V gene end was trimmed by 6 bases and the J gene end by 4 bases; junction bases not matched to a gene: 3.